The clone carrying this T cell receptor (beta chain) was counted many times. Antigen specificity is unknown. Coverage ceases 3 residues before the CDR3 finishes, and the germline J gene fills in the end. Heparinized whole blood, roughly 5 to 8.5 ml, came from each donor. This sample is drawn from a study of T cell clonality in common variable immunodeficiency. Overall study results and limits: Repertoire-complication correlations in CVID were limited by patient heterogeneity. Common variable immunodeficiency TCR beta sequences reportedly had fewer deletions and N-nucleotide insertions. CVID subjects showed higher TCRbeta clonality than healthy controls.

Trimming cost V 1 base and J 1 base; bases outside gene matches: 3. CDR1 and CDR2 from the germline V gene are SNHLY and FYNNEI. This CDR3 region has 16 residues. Profiled with immunoSEQ multiplex PCR; TCRdb holds only in-frame clones, not every one. Observed in the sample are about 44,000 clones, none of them singletons. Sequenced: peripheral blood mononuclear cells. The origin of this receptor is a person aged 18 to 75 in good health. The chain combines TRBV2 with TRBJ2-3; 9 nucleotides align to TRBD2. The CDR3 reads CASSEGLAAGTDTQYF. The sequenced CDR3 bases are TGTGCCAGCAGTGAAGGACTAGCGGCCGGCACAGATACG.